A single sample gave rise to the 26 T cell receptor beta chains below, sequenced in a study of cytomegalovirus exposure and HLA in healthy donors. The study ran its PCR with 60 Vbeta and 13 Jbeta primers. The table came from immunoSEQ multiplex PCR; TCRdb's copy has only in-frame clones and leaves some out. Counted here are approximately 290,000 clones, approximately 80% occurring once; the ten biggest clones make up less than 0.4%. Sequenced: PBMCs. These receptors were collected from a girl aged 2 to 10 in good health and CMV-seronegative.

The chain employs TRBV2 and TRBJ2-1; tentatively, D is TRBD2 (5 bases). Germline CDR1 reads SNHLY; CDR2 reads FYNNEI. Trimming took off 1 base at V and 1 base at J, with 8 bases between the two ends. The CDR3 is 15 amino acids. CDR3 loop: CASSEVGLSYNEQFF. The CDR3 nucleotides are TGTGCCAGCAGTGAAGTTGGACTTTCCTACAATGAGCAGTTCTTC.

The CDR3 reads CASSLWLAGNTQYF. CDR3 nucleotide sequence: TGCGCCAGCAGCTTATGGCTAGCGGGTAATACGCAGTATTTT. The rearrangement joins TRBV5-1 to TRBJ2-3, with 8 bases identical to TRBD2. CDR1 and CDR2 from the germline V gene are SGHRS and YFSETQ. The CDR3 runs 14 residues. The V gene end was trimmed by 2 bases and the J gene end by 7 bases; junction bases not matched to a gene: 6.

In its sample, this clone was seen once. This chain connects TRBV27 to TRBJ2-7; D is possibly TRBD2 (5 bases). Looked up from germline, CDR1 is MNHEY and CDR2 is SMNVEV (reference sequence). This CDR3 is 14 amino acids long. Trimming left V 5 bases short and J 0 bases short, with 11 bases between. The CDR3 region has the DNA TGTGCCAGCAGTCACGGGAAGAGCTCCTACGAGCAGTACTTC. It translates to CASSHGKSSYEQYF.

CDR3 nucleotide sequence: TGTGCCAGCAGCTTACAGACTAACTATGGCTACACCTTC. As protein: CASSLQTNYGYTF. This chain links TRBV7-9 with TRBJ1-2; D gene unclear. V was clipped by 2 bases and J by 0 bases, with 4 bases between them. Germline V gives CDR1 SEHNR, CDR2 FQNEAQ (reference sequence). The CDR3 covers 13 residues.

The chain carries TRBV5-6 and TRBJ1-1, with 7 bases lining up with TRBD1. The V and J ends lost 5 bases and 5 bases, in that order; junction bases with no gene match: 12. From germline, CDR1 is SGHDT and CDR2 YYEEEE. The CDR3 is 15 residues long. CDR3 region: CASSFGSAGGTEAFF. The CDR3 DNA reads as TGTGCCAGCAGTTTTGGTTCGGCAGGGGGAACTGAAGCTTTCTTT. The complete variable domain, with remaining parts taken from reference TRBV5-6 and TRBJ1-1, reads DAGVTQSPTHLIKTRGQQVTLRCSPKSGHDTVSWYQQALGQGPQFIFQYYEEEERQRGNFPDRFSGHQFPNYSSELNVNALLLGDSALYLCASSFGSAGGTEAFFGQGTRLTVV.

This chain connects TRBV7-3 to TRBJ1-2, with D possibly matching TRBD1 (5 bases). The V gene's germline CDR1 is SGHTA and CDR2 FQGTGA. Deletions cut 5 bases from V and 8 bases from J, with 15 bases between. CDR3 length: 13 residues. This CDR3 reads CASSLRGGYGYTF. CDR3 nucleotides: TGTGCCAGCAGCCTTCGGGGGGGTTACGGCTACACCTTC.

V is TRBV5-1 and J is TRBJ2-1; 9 nucleotides match TRBD1. J lost 4 bases, V lost 4 bases, and 6 bases had no gene match. Looked up from germline, CDR1 is SGHRS and CDR2 is YFSETQ. The CDR3 totals 15 residues. The CDR3 sequence is CASSAGQGSYNEQFF. As DNA, the CDR3 is TGCGCCAGCAGCGCCGGACAGGGGTCATACAATGAGCAGTTCTTC.

The gene calls are TRBV5-1 and TRBJ1-6; unclear D gene. The V and J ends lost 7 bases and 0 bases respectively, with 14 bases between them. CDR3 length: 16 amino acids. The germline V gene has CDR1 SGHRS and CDR2 YFSETQ. As DNA, the CDR3 is TGCGCCAGCCAGGACTTCCCAAGCTCCTATAATTCACCCCTCCACTTT. Translating it yields CASQDFPSSYNSPLHF.

The chain has TRBV7-8 and TRBJ1-2; 10 bases are shared with TRBD1. Germline V lookup: CDR1 SGHVS, CDR2 FQNEAQ. This CDR3 spans 15 amino acids. V gave up 5 bases and J gave up 4 bases; unmatched junction bases: 7. CDR3 sequence (DNA): TGTGCCAGCAGCCCAAGGACAGGGGGACCCTATGGCTACACCTTC. Protein sequence: CASSPRTGGPYGYTF.

The genes are TRBV5-1 and TRBJ2-3, with 12 bases identical to TRBD2. Germline CDR1 and CDR2: SGHRS and YFSETQ. This CDR3 has 15 amino acids. Trimming cost V 2 bases and J 3 bases; bases outside gene matches: 1. CDR3 nucleotides: TGCGCCAGCAGCTTTGGGACTAGCGGGACAGATACGCAGTATTTT. This gives the protein CASSFGTSGTDTQYF.

The chain carries TRBV7-9 and TRBJ2-7, with 8 bases that match TRBD1. CDR1 SEHNR and CDR2 FQNEAQ come from the germline V gene (reference sequence). This CDR3 is 17 amino acids long. Trimming cost V 1 base and J 1 base; bases outside gene matches: 9. The CDR3 here is CASSLGRRDRPSYEQYF. As DNA, the CDR3 is TGTGCCAGCAGCTTAGGACGCCGGGACAGGCCTTCCTACGAGCAGTACTTC.

The V gene is TRBV5-6, the J gene TRBJ1-1, with a possible D match to TRBD1 (6 bases). Germline values: CDR1 SGHDT, CDR2 YYEEEE. V gave up 4 bases and J gave up 9 bases, with 13 bases separating them. This CDR3 region has 12 residues. The CDR3 loop is CASSDGTLQAFF. CDR3 bases: TGTGCCAGCAGCGACGGGACACTTCAAGCTTTCTTT.

This clone was counted once. This chain links TRBV6-5 with TRBJ2-2; D is unclear. The germline V and J ends were trimmed by 8 bases and 3 bases, with 10 bases remaining between them. The CDR3 has 13 amino acids. CDR1 is MNHEY and CDR2 is SVGAGI in the germline V gene. CDR3 sequence reads: CASVREYTGELFF. The CDR3 region has the DNA TGTGCCAGCGTTCGCGAGTACACCGGGGAGCTGTTTTTT.

As DNA, the CDR3 is TGTGCCTGGAGTGCCCGACAGACCCTTTCAGAAAAACTGTTTTTT. Its protein is CAWSARQTLSEKLFF. The J gene is TRBJ1-4, the V gene TRBV30, with a tentative D call TRBD1 (5 bases). The CDR3 totals 15 residues. CDR1 is GTSNPN, CDR2 SVGIG, per germline (reference sequence). V dropped 1 base and J dropped 8 bases, with 17 bases sitting between them.

This clone appeared once. Here the CDR3 reads CASSAVPTGGTDTQYF. CDR3 in DNA: TGTGCCAGTAGTGCAGTCCCGACTGGCGGCACAGATACGCAGTATTTT. The genes are TRBV19 and TRBJ2-3; D call uncertain. The germline gives CDR1 LNHDA, CDR2 SQIVND (reference sequence). The V end lost 5 bases, the J end lost 1 base, and 16 bases lay between the germline ends. This CDR3 region has 16 residues.

In the case of this clone: Germline and junction disagree at one end, which may indicate a read error. The chain combines TRBV29-1 with TRBJ1-1; maybe TRBD1 (5 bases). Germline V lookup: CDR1 SQVTM, CDR2 ANQGSEA. This CDR3 has 12 amino acids. The CDR3 region is CSTRGSGTEALF. The CDR3 nucleotides are TGCAGCACAAGGGGTTCGGGCACTGAAGCTCTCTTT.

The V and J genes are TRBV9 and TRBJ2-3; 9 bases align to TRBD2. Looked up from germline, CDR1 is SGDLS and CDR2 is YYNGEE. V shed 0 bases, J shed 10 bases, and the junction held 6 bases outside the gene matches. The CDR3 has 14 residues. CDR3 sequence reads: CASSVVAGGQAQYF. The CDR3 DNA sequence: TGTGCCAGCAGCGTAGTTGCGGGGGGGCAAGCGCAGTATTTT.

The chain carries TRBV7-9 and TRBJ2-5; 9 positions match TRBD2. Germline trimming cut 2 bases from V and 3 bases from J; bases unmatched to any gene: 7. Germline V gives CDR1 SEHNR, CDR2 FQNEAQ (reference sequence). CDR3 length equals 16 residues. The CDR3: CASSLLSGGIEETQYF. The CDR3 coding sequence is TGTGCCAGCAGCTTACTAAGCGGGGGGATAGAAGAGACCCAGTACTTC. The variable domain in full, completed from reference TRBV7-9 and TRBJ2-5, reads DTGVSQNPRHKITKRGQNVTFRCDPISEHNRLYWYRQTLGQGPEFLTYFQNEAQLEKSRLLSDRFSAERPKGSFSTLEIQRTEQGDSAMYLCASSLLSGGIEETQYFGPGTRLLVL.

To note about this clone: The same CDR3 can be traced to other DNA sequences in this sample. The rearrangement joins TRBV6-5 to TRBJ1-1; maybe TRBD1 (5 bases). CDR1 is MNHEY, CDR2 SVGAGI, per germline. Trimming shortened V by 3 bases and J by 3 bases, and 8 bases separated the two germline ends. The CDR3 runs to 13 residues. CDR3 protein: CASSYTGDTEAFF. CDR3 nucleotides: TGTGCCAGCAGTTATACGGGGGACACTGAAGCTTTCTTT.

V usage is TRBV11-3 and J usage is TRBJ1-1; D call uncertain. The germline CDR1 and CDR2 sequences are SGHNT and YENEEA. The CDR3 spans 13 residues. V shed 5 bases and J shed 4 bases, with 11 bases lying between them. The CDR3 DNA follows: TGTGCCAGCAGCCCCGAGACGGGCACTGAAGCTTTCTTT. This gives the protein CASSPETGTEAFF.

This chain joins TRBV30 and TRBJ2-5, with D perhaps matching TRBD1 (6 bases). In germline, CDR1 is GTSNPN, CDR2 SVGIG (reference sequence). V shed 3 bases and J shed 2 bases, with 10 bases lying between them. The CDR3 extends over 13 amino acids. The CDR3 region has the DNA TGTGCCTGGAGCAGGGGCACACAAGAGACCCAGTACTTC. Translating gives CAWSRGTQETQYF. Together with reference TRBV30 and TRBJ2-5, the CDR3 gives the full variable domain: SQTIHQWPATLVQPVGSPLSLECTVEGTSNPNLYWYRQAAGRGLQLLFYSVGIGQISSEVPQNLSASRPQDRQFILSSKKLLLSDSGFYLCAWSRGTQETQYFGPGTRLLVL.

The chain joins TRBV7-3 to TRBJ2-7; TRBD2 agrees at 10 bases. This CDR3 is built from 16 residues. The ends lost 4 bases at V and 6 bases at J; junction bases unmatched: 12. The germline V gene encodes CDR1 SGHTA and CDR2 FQGTGA. The CDR3 sequence: CASSSLQLAGKGEQYF. The CDR3 bases are TGTGCCAGCAGCTCCCTCCAACTAGCGGGGAAAGGCGAGCAGTACTTC. Combining the CDR3 with reference TRBV7-3 and TRBJ2-7 gives the whole variable domain GAGVSQTPSNKVTEKGKYVELRCDPISGHTALYWYRQSLGQGPEFLIYFQGTGAADDSGLPNDRFFAVRPEGSVSTLKIQRTERGDSAVYLCASSSLQLAGKGEQYFGPGTRLTVT.

Comment on this clone: Other nucleotide sequences in the sample specify the same CDR3. The chain is built from TRBV18 and TRBJ1-3; D unresolved. The CDR3 contains 14 residues. Trimming took off 2 bases at V and 4 bases at J, with 9 bases between the two ends. Germline CDR1 KGHSH, CDR2 LQKENI. The CDR3 DNA reads as TGTGCCAGCTCACCAGAAAACGGGGGAAACACCATATATTTT. Its protein product is CASSPENGGNTIYF.

This chain links TRBV28 with TRBJ2-5; 10 bases line up with TRBD1. CDR1 is MDHEN and CDR2 is SYDVKM in the germline V gene. Unmatched junction bases numbered 14, after V lost 5 bases and J lost 5 bases. The CDR3 covers 17 residues. As DNA, the CDR3 is TGTGCCAGCAGTCCTGCAGGGGACAGGGGAGGTTGGGAGACCCAGTACTTC. As protein: CASSPAGDRGGWETQYF.

The CDR3 reads CASSVAGRTPSTDTQYF. The CDR3, as DNA: TGTGCCAGCAGCGTAGCTGGTAGAACCCCTAGCACAGATACGCAGTATTTT. This chain connects TRBV9 to TRBJ2-3; D not certain. Germline CDR1 SGDLS, CDR2 YYNGEE. This CDR3 has 17 amino acids. V lost 0 bases and J 0 bases, leaving 14 bases between the germline ends.

The chain recombines TRBV10-3 with TRBJ2-5, with no clear D. V lost 3 bases to trimming and J lost 5 bases, with 13 bases between them. There are 14 residues in the CDR3. CDR1 is ENHRY, CDR2 SYGVKD, per germline. The CDR3 loop reads CAISDWQDQETQYF. The CDR3 coding sequence is TGTGCCATCAGTGACTGGCAGGATCAGGAGACCCAGTACTTC.